These 28 T cell receptor beta chains came from one sample sequenced in a study of control samples from healthy donors and cancer patients. Repertoires were generated with immunoSEQ multiplex PCR, while TCRdb's copy carries only in-frame clones and drops some. Here the sample spans about 170,000 clones, 91% being singletons. The sequencing sample was made of blood. The receptor source for this set is a woman in her thirties in good health.

This clone appeared once. The rearrangement uses TRBV27 and TRBJ1-1; D is ambiguous. With 7 bases removed from V and 3 bases from J, the gap between germline ends came to 12 bases. The germline V gene encodes CDR1 MNHEY and CDR2 SMNVEV (reference sequence). The CDR3 loop spans 13 amino acids. For the CDR3, the DNA is TGTGCCAGCAAGGACGGCCGGGACACTGAAGCTTTCTTT. Translation: CASKDGRDTEAFF.

This chain joins TRBV7-9 and TRBJ2-7, with D perhaps given as TRBD1 or TRBD2 (5 bases each). V shed 2 bases and J shed 5 bases, with 13 bases lying between them. CDR3 length: 14 amino acids. In germline, CDR1 is SEHNR, CDR2 FQNEAQ (reference sequence). The CDR3 sequence is CASSLTAGSDEQYF. The CDR3, as DNA: TGTGCCAGCAGCTTAACGGCAGGGAGTGACGAGCAGTACTTC.

The rearrangement links TRBV19 to TRBJ1-2, with TRBD1 as a possible D gene (6 bases). This CDR3 has 17 amino acids. Germline V gene sequence: CDR1 LNHDA, CDR2 SQIVND (reference sequence). The V and J ends lost 2 bases and 4 bases respectively, with 20 bases between them. Here the CDR3 DNA reads TGTGCCAGTAGTATACTTGGCGGACAGCAAACCCCCTATGGCTACACCTTC. Protein: CASSILGGQQTPYGYTF.

This sequence joins TRBV3-1 (or the pseudogene TRBV3-2) and TRBJ2-3; 7 nucleotides align to TRBD1. CDR1 and CDR2 from the germline V gene are LGHDT and YNNKEL (reference sequence). V shed 2 bases and J 2 bases; nucleotides not matched to a gene: 4. The CDR3 contains 15 residues. CDR3 in amino acids: CASSQRGLPTDTQYF. The CDR3, as DNA: TGTGCCAGCAGCCAAAGGGGGCTCCCCACAGATACGCAGTATTTT.

The CDR3 bases are TGCGCCAGCAGTCAATCGCCCTACGAGCAGTACTTC. Translation: CASSQSPYEQYF. The gene calls are TRBV23-1 and TRBJ2-7; D is undetermined. Being an ORF, TRBV23-1 has a function that is uncertain. Trimming shortened V by 0 bases and J by 2 bases, and 2 bases separated the two germline ends. The CDR3 sequence is 12 residues long.

The V gene is TRBV12-1, the J gene TRBJ1-6; the DNA was not compared with TRBD1, the D call given in the table. TRBV12-1 constitutes a pseudogene. This CDR3 has 17 amino acids. The CDR3 reads CASIPSPTGAINSPLHF. DNA of the CDR3: TGTGCCAGCATCCCCTCACCTACAGGGGCGATTAATTCACCCCTCCACTTT.

The chain recombines TRBV12-3 or TRBV12-4 with TRBJ1-4; D perhaps matches TRBD1 (5 bases). Trimming cost V 2 bases and J 7 bases, with 8 bases left between them. The CDR3 runs 13 residues. The CDR3, as DNA: TGTGCCAGCAGTTTATCAGGGAGTGAAAAACTGTTTTTT. It codes for CASSLSGSEKLFF.

This sequence joins TRBV15 and TRBJ1-2; D ambiguous. The CDR3 sequence is 14 residues long. CDR1 is LNHNV, CDR2 YYDKDF, per germline (reference sequence). Trimming stripped 0 bases from V and 7 bases from J, with 12 bases between. Here the CDR3 reads CATSRDREVRGYTF. The CDR3, as DNA: TGTGCCACCAGCAGAGATCGGGAGGTCCGTGGCTACACCTTC.

The V and J genes are TRBV4-3 and TRBJ1-5; possibly TRBD1 for D (5 bases). CDR3 length equals 15 residues. Germline CDR1 LGHNA, CDR2 YSLEER. Trimming shortened V by 0 bases and J by 5 bases, and 11 bases separated the two germline ends. The CDR3 sequence: CASSQDPGEHQPQHF. CDR3 nucleotide sequence: TGCGCCAGCAGCCAAGATCCGGGGGAGCATCAGCCCCAGCATTTT.

The chain has TRBV5-4 and TRBJ2-7, with 8 positions matching TRBD1. CDR3 length: 14 residues. Germline assignment: CDR1 SGHNT and CDR2 YYREEE (reference sequence). J was trimmed by 5 bases and V by 4 bases; bases with no gene match: 8. The CDR3 loop reads CASSNTGGKNEQYF. CDR3 sequence (DNA): TGTGCCAGCAGCAACACAGGGGGGAAAAACGAGCAGTACTTC.

V gene TRBV4-2 combines with J gene TRBJ1-1; possibly TRBD1 for D (6 bases). Germline V lookup: CDR1 LGHNA, CDR2 YNFKEQ. This CDR3 spans 15 amino acids. Trimming took off 4 bases at V and 1 base at J, with 13 bases between the two ends. The chain's CDR3 is CASSPNTGPNTEAFF. The CDR3, as DNA: TGTGCCAGCAGCCCAAACACAGGGCCGAACACTGAAGCTTTCTTT.

The chain couples TRBV5-4 to TRBJ2-7; the match to TRBD2 covers 13 bases. The V segment lost 5 bases and the J segment 0 bases; nucleotides outside the gene matches: 2. This CDR3 comprises 15 residues. Germline-derived CDR1 and CDR2 are SGHNT and YYREEE (reference sequence). Here the CDR3 DNA reads TGTGCCAGCAGACTAGCGGGAGGGCCCTCCTACGAGCAGTACTTC. Translating it yields CASRLAGGPSYEQYF.

The chain links TRBV5-6 to TRBJ2-6; D perhaps matches TRBD2 (6 bases). The V and J ends lost 2 bases and 0 bases respectively, with 9 bases between them. The CDR3 length is 16 residues. The V gene's germline CDR1 is SGHDT and CDR2 YYEEEE. The CDR3 protein is CASSFRDFSGANVLTF. CDR3 DNA: TGTGCCAGCAGCTTTCGGGACTTCTCTGGGGCCAACGTCCTGACTTTC. The variable domain in full, with the rest retrieved from reference TRBV5-6 and TRBJ2-6, is DAGVTQSPTHLIKTRGQQVTLRCSPKSGHDTVSWYQQALGQGPQFIFQYYEEEERQRGNFPDRFSGHQFPNYSSELNVNALLLGDSALYLCASSFRDFSGANVLTFGAGSRLTVL.

This clone was detected a few times. The chain couples TRBV5-1 to TRBJ2-1; 8 nucleotides agree with TRBD1. Germline V lookup: CDR1 SGHRS, CDR2 YFSETQ. V dropped 3 bases and J dropped 4; count of bases not matched to a gene: 6. This CDR3 is 15 amino acids long. The CDR3: CASSSGTGNYNEQFF. CDR3 DNA: TGCGCCAGCAGCTCCGGGACAGGTAATTACAATGAGCAGTTCTTC.

This rearrangement joins TRBV4-1 to TRBJ1-1; 7 nucleotides align to TRBD1. The CDR3 is 14 residues long. V lost 1 base to trimming and J lost 3 bases; unmatched junction nucleotides: 2. From germline, CDR1 is MGHRA and CDR2 YSYEKL. The CDR3 nucleotides read TGCGCCAGCAGCCAAGGGGACAGCTACACTGAAGCTTTCTTT. Its translation is CASSQGDSYTEAFF.

V and J are TRBV12-3 or TRBV12-4 and TRBJ1-4; D might be TRBD1 (5 bases). V was shortened by 3 bases and J by 10 bases, with 6 bases between the two germline ends. This CDR3 has 11 amino acids. CDR3 nucleotide sequence: TGTGCCAGCAGTTTGGGGGGAAAACTGTTTTTT. This gives the protein CASSLGGKLFF.

This clone is a singleton in its sample. Within the sample, other DNA sequences also encode this same CDR3. The gene calls are TRBV6-5 and TRBJ1-2; 9 bases are a match to TRBD1. The CDR3 loop spans 14 amino acids. Germline assignment: CDR1 MNHEY and CDR2 SVGAGI. V lost 0 bases and J lost 4; bases outside the gene matches: 0. The CDR3 DNA sequence: TGTGCCAGCAGTTACTCGACAGGGGGCTATGGCTACACCTTC. This sequence encodes CASSYSTGGYGYTF.

The V gene is TRBV27, the J gene TRBJ2-7, with 10 bases lining up with TRBD2. The CDR3 is 14 residues long. J lost 3 bases, V lost 2 bases, and 1 base had no gene match. The germline V gene has CDR1 MNHEY and CDR2 SMNVEV (reference sequence). CDR3 bases: TGTGCCAGCAGTTTAACTAGCGGGGTCTACGAGCAGTACTTC. This codes for CASSLTSGVYEQYF.

This chain links TRBV18 with TRBJ2-1; TRBD2 matches 9 bases. This CDR3 region has 16 residues. V shed 1 base and J 8 bases; nucleotides not matched to a gene: 9. Germline lookup yields CDR1 KGHSH and CDR2 LQKENI. The CDR3 region is CASSPRGLAGDHEQFF. The CDR3, as DNA: TGTGCCAGCTCACCACGGGGGTTAGCGGGAGACCATGAGCAGTTCTTC.

The genes are TRBV7-9 and TRBJ1-1; 8 bases align to TRBD1. V gave up 4 bases and J gave up 4 bases; unmatched junction bases: 5. Germline V CDR1 and CDR2: SEHNR, FQNEAQ (reference sequence). The CDR3 is 14 residues long. In DNA, the CDR3 is TGTGCCAGCAGCTATGGACAGGGTAGCACTGAAGCTTTCTTT. Translation gives CASSYGQGSTEAFF.

This clone has only a few counts. J is TRBJ2-5 and V is TRBV5-8, with TRBD1 matching over 8 bases. V was pared by 7 bases and J by 2 bases, with 4 bases of the junction left unmatched. The CDR3 length is 13 residues. Germline assignment: CDR1 SGHTS and CDR2 YDEGEE. CDR3 sequence (DNA): TGTGCCAGCGATACAGGGGGGCAAGAGACCCAGTACTTC. Amino acids: CASDTGGQETQYF.

This clone was found once. The gene calls are TRBV11-2 and TRBJ2-3; 12 bases align to TRBD2. After removal of 2 bases from V and 2 bases from J, the junction contained 5 bases not matched to a gene. Germline CDR1 is SGHAT and CDR2 is FQNNGV. CDR3 size: 17 residues. This CDR3 reads CASSLPPSGRATDTQYF. The CDR3 region has the DNA TGTGCCAGCAGCTTACCGCCTAGCGGGAGGGCCACAGATACGCAGTATTTT.

This clone has only one observation. V is TRBV5-3 and J is TRBJ1-1, with 8 bases identical to TRBD1. TRBV5-3 qualifies as an ORF whose function is uncertain. The CDR3 spans 14 residues. V lost 2 bases to trimming and J lost 3 bases; unmatched junction nucleotides: 3. The CDR3, as DNA: TGTGCCAGAAGCTTTAAACAGGGGGACACTGAAGCTTTCTTT. It encodes CARSFKQGDTEAFF.

The chain uses TRBV5-1 and TRBJ1-6; 10 positions match TRBD1. The CDR3 is 16 amino acids. The germline V gene encodes CDR1 SGHRS and CDR2 YFSETQ. Trimming at V came to 4 bases and at J to 8 bases, leaving 9 bases not matched to a gene. The CDR3 loop reads CASSPRDRGSDSPLHF. CDR3 bases: TGCGCCAGCAGCCCCCGGGACAGGGGATCTGATTCACCCCTCCACTTT.

The chain is built from TRBV4-1 and TRBJ1-2; perhaps TRBD1 as D (6 bases). There are 15 residues in the CDR3. Germline V gene lookup returns CDR1 MGHRA and CDR2 YSYEKL. V was pared by 0 bases and J by 8 bases, with 16 bases between. CDR3 in amino acids: CASSQDPQGWGGYTF. DNA for the CDR3: TGCGCCAGCAGCCAAGATCCACAGGGATGGGGGGGCTACACCTTC.

In the case of this clone: Other nucleotide sequences in the sample specify the same CDR3. The genes are TRBV19 and TRBJ2-5, with 8 bases that match TRBD2. CDR1 and CDR2 from the germline V gene are LNHDA and SQIVND (reference sequence). The CDR3 is 14 residues long. V gave up 1 base and J gave up 2 bases; unmatched junction bases: 0. CDR3 protein: CASSIAGGQETQYF. The CDR3 DNA is TGTGCCAGTAGTATAGCGGGAGGGCAAGAGACCCAGTACTTC.

V usage is TRBV3-1 (or the pseudogene TRBV3-2) and J usage is TRBJ2-5, with TRBD2 matching 9 bases. Germline assignment: CDR1 LGHDT and CDR2 YNNKEL (reference sequence). CDR3 length equals 16 residues. The junction had 5 bases not matched to a gene; V was cut back by 2 bases and J by 1 base. CDR3 loop: CASSQRGAGGQETQYF. The CDR3 DNA is TGTGCCAGCAGCCAAAGGGGAGCGGGGGGCCAAGAGACCCAGTACTTC.

The genes are TRBV5-6 and TRBJ1-1; D uncertain. Per the germline V gene, CDR1 is SGHDT and CDR2 is YYEEEE. The CDR3 has 14 residues. Trimming left V 0 bases short and J 1 base short, with 7 bases between. CDR3 nucleotides: TGTGCCAGCAGCTTGGTACGTACGAACACTGAAGCTTTCTTT. It specifies CASSLVRTNTEAFF.